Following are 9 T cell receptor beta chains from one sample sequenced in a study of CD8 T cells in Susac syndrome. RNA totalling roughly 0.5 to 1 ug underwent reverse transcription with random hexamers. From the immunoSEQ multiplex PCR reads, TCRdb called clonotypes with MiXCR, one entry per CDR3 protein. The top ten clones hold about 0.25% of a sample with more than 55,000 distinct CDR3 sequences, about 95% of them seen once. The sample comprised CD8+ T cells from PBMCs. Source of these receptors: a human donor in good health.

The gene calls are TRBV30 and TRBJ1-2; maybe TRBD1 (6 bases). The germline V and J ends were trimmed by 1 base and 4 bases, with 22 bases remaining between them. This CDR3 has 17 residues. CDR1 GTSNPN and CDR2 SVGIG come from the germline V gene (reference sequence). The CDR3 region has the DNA TGTGCCTGGAGTGGAGAGCCAAATCCAGGGGACGTCTATGGCTACACCTTC. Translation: CAWSGEPNPGDVYGYTF.

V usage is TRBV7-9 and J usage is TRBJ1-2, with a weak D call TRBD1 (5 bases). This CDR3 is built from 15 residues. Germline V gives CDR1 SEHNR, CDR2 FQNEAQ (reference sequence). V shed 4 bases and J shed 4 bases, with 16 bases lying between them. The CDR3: CASSSMTASVYGYTF. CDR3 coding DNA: TGTGCCAGCAGCTCGATGACAGCCAGCGTCTATGGCTACACCTTC.

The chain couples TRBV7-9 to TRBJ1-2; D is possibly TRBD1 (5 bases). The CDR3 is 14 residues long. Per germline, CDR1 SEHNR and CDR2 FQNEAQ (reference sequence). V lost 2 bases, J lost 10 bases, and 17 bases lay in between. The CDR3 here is CASSLRDVPMDYTF. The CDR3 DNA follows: TGTGCCAGCAGCTTACGGGACGTCCCTATGGACTACACCTTC.

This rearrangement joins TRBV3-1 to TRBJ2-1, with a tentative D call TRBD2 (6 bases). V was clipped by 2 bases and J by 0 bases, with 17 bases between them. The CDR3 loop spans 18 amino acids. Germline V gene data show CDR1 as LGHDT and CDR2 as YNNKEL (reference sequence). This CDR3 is CASSQNGEWGVSYNEQFF. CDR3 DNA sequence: TGTGCCAGCAGCCAAAACGGAGAATGGGGGGTCTCCTACAATGAGCAGTTCTTC.

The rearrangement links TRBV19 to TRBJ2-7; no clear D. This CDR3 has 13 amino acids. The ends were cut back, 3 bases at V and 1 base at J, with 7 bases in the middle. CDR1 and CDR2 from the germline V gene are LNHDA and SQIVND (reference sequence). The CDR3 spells CASSMRRSYEQYV. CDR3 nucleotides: TGTGCCAGTAGTATGCGGAGATCCTACGAGCAGTACGTC.

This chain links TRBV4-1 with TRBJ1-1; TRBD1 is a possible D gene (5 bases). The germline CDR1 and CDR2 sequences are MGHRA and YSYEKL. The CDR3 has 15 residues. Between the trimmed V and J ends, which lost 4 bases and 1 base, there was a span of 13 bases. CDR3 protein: CASSLVQAPNTEAFF. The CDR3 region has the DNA TGCGCCAGCAGCCTTGTACAGGCCCCGAACACTGAAGCTTTCTTT.

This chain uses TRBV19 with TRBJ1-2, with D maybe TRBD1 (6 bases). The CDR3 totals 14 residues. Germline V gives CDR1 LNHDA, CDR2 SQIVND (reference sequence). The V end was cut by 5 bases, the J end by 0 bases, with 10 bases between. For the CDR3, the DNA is TGTGCCAGTAGTCTACAGGGCGCTAACTATGGCTACACCTTC. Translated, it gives CASSLQGANYGYTF. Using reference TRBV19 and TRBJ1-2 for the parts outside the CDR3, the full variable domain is DGGITQSPKYLFRKEGQNVTLSCEQNLNHDAMYWYRQDPGQGLRLIYYSQIVNDFQKGDIAEGYSVSREKKESFPLTVTSAQKNPTAFYLCASSLQGANYGYTFGSGTRLTVV.

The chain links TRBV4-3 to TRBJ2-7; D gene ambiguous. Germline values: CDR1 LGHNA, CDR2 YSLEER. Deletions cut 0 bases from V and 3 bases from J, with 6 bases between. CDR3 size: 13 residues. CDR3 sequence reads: CASSQEWGYEQYV. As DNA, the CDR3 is TGCGCCAGCAGCCAAGAGTGGGGCTACGAGCAGTACGTC.

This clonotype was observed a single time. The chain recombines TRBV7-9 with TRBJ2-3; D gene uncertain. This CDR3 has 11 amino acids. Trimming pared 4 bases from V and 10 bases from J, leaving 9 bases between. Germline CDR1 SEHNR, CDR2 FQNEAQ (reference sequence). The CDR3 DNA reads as TGTGCCAGCAGCTCCACTGGAGCGCAGTATTTT. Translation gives CASSSTGAQYF.